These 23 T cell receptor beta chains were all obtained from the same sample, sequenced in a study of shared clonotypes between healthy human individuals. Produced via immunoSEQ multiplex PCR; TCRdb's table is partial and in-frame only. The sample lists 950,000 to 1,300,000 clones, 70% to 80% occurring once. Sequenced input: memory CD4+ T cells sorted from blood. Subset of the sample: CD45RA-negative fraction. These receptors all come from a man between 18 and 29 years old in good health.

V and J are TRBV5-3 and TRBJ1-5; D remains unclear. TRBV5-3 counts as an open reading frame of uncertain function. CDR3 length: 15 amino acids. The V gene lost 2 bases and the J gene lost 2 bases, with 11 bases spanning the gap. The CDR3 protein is CARSFLPGCNQPQHF. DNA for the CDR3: TGTGCCAGAAGCTTCTTGCCCGGGTGCAATCAGCCCCAGCATTTT.

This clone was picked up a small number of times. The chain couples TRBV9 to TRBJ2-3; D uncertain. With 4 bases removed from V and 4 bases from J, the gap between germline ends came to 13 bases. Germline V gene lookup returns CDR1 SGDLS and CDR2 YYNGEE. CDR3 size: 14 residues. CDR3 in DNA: TGTGCCAGCAGCAAACGGACGTCCGCAGATACGCAGTATTTT. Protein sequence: CASSKRTSADTQYF.

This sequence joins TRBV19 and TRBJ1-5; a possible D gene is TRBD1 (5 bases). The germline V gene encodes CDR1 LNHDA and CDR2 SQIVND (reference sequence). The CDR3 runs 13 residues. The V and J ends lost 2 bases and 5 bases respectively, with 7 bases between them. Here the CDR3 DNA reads TGTGCCAGTAGTATAATGGGGGATCAGCCCCAGCATTTT. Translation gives CASSIMGDQPQHF.

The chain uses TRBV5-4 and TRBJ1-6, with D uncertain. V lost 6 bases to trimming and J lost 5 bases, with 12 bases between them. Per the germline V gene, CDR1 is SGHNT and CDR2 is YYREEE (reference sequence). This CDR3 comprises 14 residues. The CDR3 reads CASTPGGDNSPLHF. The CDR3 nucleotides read TGTGCCAGCACCCCTGGCGGGGATAATTCACCCCTCCACTTT. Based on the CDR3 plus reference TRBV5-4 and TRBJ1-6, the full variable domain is ETGVTQSPTHLIKTRGQQVTLRCSSQSGHNTVSWYQQALGQGPQFIFQYYREEENGRGNFPPRFSGLQFPNYSSELNVNALELDDSALYLCASTPGGDNSPLHFGNGTRLTVT.

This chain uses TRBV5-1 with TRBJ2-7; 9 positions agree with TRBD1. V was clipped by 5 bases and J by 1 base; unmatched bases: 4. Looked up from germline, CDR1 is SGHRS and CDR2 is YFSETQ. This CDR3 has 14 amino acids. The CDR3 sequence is CASRQGTGSYEQYF. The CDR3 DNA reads TGCGCCAGCAGACAAGGGACAGGGTCCTACGAGCAGTACTTC.

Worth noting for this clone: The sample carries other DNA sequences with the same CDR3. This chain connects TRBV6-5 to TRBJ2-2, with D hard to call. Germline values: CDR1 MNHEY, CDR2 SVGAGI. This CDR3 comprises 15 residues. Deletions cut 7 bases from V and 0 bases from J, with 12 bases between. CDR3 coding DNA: TGTGCCAGCACCCCCGGCACCGCGAACACCGGGGAGCTGTTTTTT. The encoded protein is CASTPGTANTGELFF.

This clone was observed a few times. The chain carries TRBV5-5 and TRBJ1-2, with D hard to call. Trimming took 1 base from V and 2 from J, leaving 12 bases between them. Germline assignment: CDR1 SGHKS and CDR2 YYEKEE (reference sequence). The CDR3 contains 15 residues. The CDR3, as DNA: TGTGCCAGCAGCTTGTTTGGCAGAGGGAACTATGGCTACACCTTC. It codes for CASSLFGRGNYGYTF.

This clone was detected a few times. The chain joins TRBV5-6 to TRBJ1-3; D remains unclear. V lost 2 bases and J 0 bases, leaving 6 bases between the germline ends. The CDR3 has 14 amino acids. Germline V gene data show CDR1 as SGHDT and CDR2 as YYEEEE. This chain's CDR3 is CASSFGLSGNTIYF. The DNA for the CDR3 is TGTGCCAGCAGCTTCGGCCTCTCTGGAAACACCATATATTTT.

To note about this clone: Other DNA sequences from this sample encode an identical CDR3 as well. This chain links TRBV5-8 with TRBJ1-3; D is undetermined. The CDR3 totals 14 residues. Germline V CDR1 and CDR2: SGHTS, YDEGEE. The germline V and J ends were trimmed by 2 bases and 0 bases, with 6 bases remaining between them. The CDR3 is CASSFRDSGNTIYF. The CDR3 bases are TGTGCCAGCAGCTTTAGGGACTCTGGAAACACCATATATTTT. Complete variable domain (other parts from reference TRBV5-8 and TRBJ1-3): EAGVTQSPTHLIKTRGQQATLRCSPISGHTSVYWYQQALGLGLQFLLWYDEGEERNRGNFPPRFSGRQFPNYSSELNVNALELEDSALYLCASSFRDSGNTIYFGEGSWLTVV.

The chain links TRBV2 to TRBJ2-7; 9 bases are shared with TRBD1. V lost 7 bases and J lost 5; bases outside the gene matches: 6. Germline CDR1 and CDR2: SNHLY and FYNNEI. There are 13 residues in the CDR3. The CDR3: CASIGQGQHEQYF. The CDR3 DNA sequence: TGTGCCAGCATTGGACAGGGGCAGCACGAGCAGTACTTC.

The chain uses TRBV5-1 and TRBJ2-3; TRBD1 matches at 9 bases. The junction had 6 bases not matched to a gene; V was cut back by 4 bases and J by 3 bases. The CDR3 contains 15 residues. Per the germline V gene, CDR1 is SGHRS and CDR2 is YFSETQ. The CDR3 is CASSSGQGQTDTQYF. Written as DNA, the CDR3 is TGCGCCAGCAGCAGTGGACAGGGGCAAACAGATACGCAGTATTTT.

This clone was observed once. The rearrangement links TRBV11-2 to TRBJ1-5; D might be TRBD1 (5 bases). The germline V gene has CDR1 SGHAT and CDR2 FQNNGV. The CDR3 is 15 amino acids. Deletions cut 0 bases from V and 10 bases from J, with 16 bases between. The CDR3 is CASSLDQFGRGPQHF. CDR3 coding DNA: TGTGCCAGCAGCTTAGATCAATTTGGAAGGGGACCCCAGCATTTT.

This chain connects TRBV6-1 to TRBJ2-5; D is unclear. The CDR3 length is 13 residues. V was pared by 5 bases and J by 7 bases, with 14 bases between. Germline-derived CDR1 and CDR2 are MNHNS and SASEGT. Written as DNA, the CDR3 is TGTGCCAGCAGTACCCGACCAGACGGGACCCAGTACTTC. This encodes CASSTRPDGTQYF.

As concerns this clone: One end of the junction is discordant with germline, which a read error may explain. DNA of the CDR3: TGTGCTAGCAGCGCGGGGGTAGCCCCAAAAGAGACCCAGTACTTC. Amino acids: CASSAGVAPKETQYF. V gene TRBV7-7 combines with J gene TRBJ2-5, with 7 bases fitting TRBD2. From germline, CDR1 is SSHAT and CDR2 FNYEAQ (reference sequence). The length of the CDR3 is 15 residues.

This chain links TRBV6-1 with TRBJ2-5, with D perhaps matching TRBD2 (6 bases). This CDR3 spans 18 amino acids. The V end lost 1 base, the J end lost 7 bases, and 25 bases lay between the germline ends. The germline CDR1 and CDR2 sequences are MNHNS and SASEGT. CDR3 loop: CASSEGVYFSGPTGTQYF. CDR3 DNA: TGTGCCAGCAGTGAAGGGGTCTATTTTAGCGGTCCTACTGGGACCCAGTACTTC.

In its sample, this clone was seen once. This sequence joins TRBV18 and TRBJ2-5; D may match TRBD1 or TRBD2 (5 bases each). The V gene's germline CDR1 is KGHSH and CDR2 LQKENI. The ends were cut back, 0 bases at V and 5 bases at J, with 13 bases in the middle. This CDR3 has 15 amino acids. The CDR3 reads CASSPPGGGKETQYF. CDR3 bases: TGTGCCAGCTCACCACCGGGTGGGGGTAAGGAGACCCAGTACTTC.

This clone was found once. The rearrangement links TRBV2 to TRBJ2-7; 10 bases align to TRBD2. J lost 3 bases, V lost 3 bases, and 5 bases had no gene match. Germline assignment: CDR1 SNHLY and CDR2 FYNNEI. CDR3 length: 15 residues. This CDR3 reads CASSERTSGVYEQYF. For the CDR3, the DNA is TGTGCCAGCAGTGAGCGGACTAGCGGAGTCTACGAGCAGTACTTC. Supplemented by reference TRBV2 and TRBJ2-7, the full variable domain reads EPEVTQTPSHQVTQMGQEVILRCVPISNHLYFYWYRQILGQKVEFLVSFYNNEISEKSEIFDDQFSVERPDGSNFTLKIRSTKLEDSAMYFCASSERTSGVYEQYFGPGTRLTVT.

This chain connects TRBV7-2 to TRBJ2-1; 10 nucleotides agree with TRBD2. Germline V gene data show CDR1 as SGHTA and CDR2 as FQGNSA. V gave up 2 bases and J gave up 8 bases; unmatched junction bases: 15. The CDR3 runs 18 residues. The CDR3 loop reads CASSLSLGASGGKDEQFF. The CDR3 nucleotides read TGTGCCAGCAGCTTATCTTTAGGGGCTAGCGGGGGAAAAGATGAGCAGTTCTTC.

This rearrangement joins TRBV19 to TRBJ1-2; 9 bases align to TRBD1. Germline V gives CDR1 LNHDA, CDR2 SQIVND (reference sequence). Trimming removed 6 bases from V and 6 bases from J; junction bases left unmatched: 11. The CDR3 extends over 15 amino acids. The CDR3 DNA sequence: TGTGCCAGTAGCACCACAGGGGGCGCGGAAAATGGCTACACCTTC. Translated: CASSTTGGAENGYTF.

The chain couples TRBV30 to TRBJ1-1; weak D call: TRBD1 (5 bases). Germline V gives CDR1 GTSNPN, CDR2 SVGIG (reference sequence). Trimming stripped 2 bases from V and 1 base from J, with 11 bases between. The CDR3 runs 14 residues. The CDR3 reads CAWSFAGANTEAFF. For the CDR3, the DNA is TGTGCCTGGAGTTTCGCCGGGGCGAACACTGAAGCTTTCTTT.

The DNA for the CDR3 is TGTGCCAGCAGCTCCAACTGGGGACAAGAGACCCAGTACTTC. This encodes CASSSNWGQETQYF. The V gene is TRBV5-6, the J gene TRBJ2-5; no firm D call. This CDR3 is built from 14 residues. Germline V CDR1 and CDR2: SGHDT, YYEEEE. The V and J ends lost 3 bases and 2 bases respectively, with 11 bases between them.

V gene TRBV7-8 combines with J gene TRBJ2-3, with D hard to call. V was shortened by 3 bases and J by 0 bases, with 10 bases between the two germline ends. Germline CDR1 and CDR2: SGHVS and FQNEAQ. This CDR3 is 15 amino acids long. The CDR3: CASSFSVASTDTQYF. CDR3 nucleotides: TGTGCCAGCAGCTTCTCGGTGGCTAGCACAGATACGCAGTATTTT.

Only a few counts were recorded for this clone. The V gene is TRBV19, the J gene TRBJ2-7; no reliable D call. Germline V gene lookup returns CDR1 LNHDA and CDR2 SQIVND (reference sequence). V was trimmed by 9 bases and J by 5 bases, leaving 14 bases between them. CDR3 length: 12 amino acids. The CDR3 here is CASRGPADEQYF. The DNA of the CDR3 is TGTGCCAGCCGAGGACCCGCGGACGAGCAGTACTTC.